The 7 T cell receptor beta chains below all came from one sample that was sequenced in a study of molecular identifiers for immune sequencing clone quantification (dated by TCRdb to between 2018 and 2020). The library was built by means of PCR. Reads for this sample came from a NextSeq 500. The public reads were reprocessed in TCRdb via fastp at Q25 and MiXCR, keeping in-frame beta chains. Under each unique CDR3 protein, matching rows form one entry showing the most common genes and DNA. The sample has 300,000 to 400,000 distinct CDR3 sequences on record, over 20% of them singletons. The ten biggest clones cover about 0.71% of the sample. Material: naive CD8+ T cells from blood, with Jurkat cell RNA spiked in. Sample cell subset or site, as interpreted from the label and publication: FACS-sorted CD8+CD4-CCR7+CD45RA+ naive T cells. These receptors were collected from a human donor in good health. Some libraries in this study had Jurkat cell RNA spiked in.

This clonotype was found many times. The V call is TRBV2, the J call TRBJ1-1, with a tentative D call TRBD1 (5 bases). Germline V lookup: CDR1 SNHLY, CDR2 FYNNEI. V dropped 10 bases and J dropped 9 bases, with 9 bases sitting between them. The length of the CDR3 is 9 residues. CDR3 sequence (DNA): TGTGCCATCGGACAACAAGCTTTCTTT. Protein: CAIGQQAFF.

The V call is TRBV6-2 or TRBV6-3, the J call TRBJ2-7, with D maybe TRBD1 (5 bases). The length of the CDR3 is 13 residues. Per germline, CDR1 MNHEY and CDR2 SVGEGT. V gave up 7 bases and J gave up 0 bases, with 10 bases separating them. The CDR3 protein is CASNQGYSYEQYF. In DNA form, the CDR3 reads TGTGCCAGCAACCAGGGTTACTCCTACGAGCAGTACTTC.

The chain joins TRBV12-3 or TRBV12-4 to TRBJ2-1, with 8 positions matching TRBD1. The CDR3 runs 14 residues. Trimming removed 7 bases from V and 6 bases from J; junction bases left unmatched: 8. In nucleotides, the CDR3 is TGTGCCAGCATCCGGGACAGGTGTCCCAATGAGCAGTTCTTC. Residues: CASIRDRCPNEQFF.

This clonotype was found many times. This chain connects TRBV25-1 to TRBJ2-7; TRBD1 is a possible D gene (6 bases). The V gene's germline CDR1 is MGHDK and CDR2 SYGVNS. The length of the CDR3 is 15 residues. Trimming took off 7 bases at V and 2 bases at J, with 18 bases between the two ends. The CDR3: CASKGWTANPYEQYF. Written as DNA, the CDR3 is TGTGCCAGCAAGGGTTGGACAGCCAATCCCTACGAGCAGTACTTC.

This clonotype appeared many times. One junction end disagrees with the germline gene, perhaps due to a read error. The genes are TRBV7-2 and TRBJ1-1, with a tentative D call TRBD1 (6 bases). This CDR3 spans 14 amino acids. Germline V gives CDR1 SGHTA, CDR2 FQGNSA. Written as DNA, the CDR3 is TGCGCCAGCAGCTTGGCCGGAGGGGGACCTGAAGCTTTCTTT. Protein sequence: CASSLAGGGPEAFF.

For this clonotype: Possible read error: a much larger clone is one base away. This CDR3 is missing its conserved last phenylalanine or tryptophan, likely due to a read error. The chain carries TRBV6-2 or TRBV6-3 and TRBJ1-1; D is possibly TRBD1 (6 bases). Trimming cost V 2 bases and J 0 bases, with 7 bases left between them. The length of the CDR3 is 14 residues. The germline gives CDR1 MNHEY, CDR2 SVGEGT. CDR3 nucleotide sequence: TGTGCCAGCAGTTACGGGGGCATGAACACTGAAGCTTTCCTT. Protein sequence: CASSYGGMNTEAFL.

This rearrangement joins TRBV30 to TRBJ2-7; D gene uncertain. The V gene lost 0 bases and the J gene lost 5 bases, with 11 bases spanning the gap. The length of the CDR3 is 13 residues. Germline lookup yields CDR1 GTSNPN and CDR2 SVGIG (reference sequence). CDR3 nucleotides: TGTGCCTGGAGTGTACTGGCATCCCACGAGCAGTACTTC. Translated, it gives CAWSVLASHEQYF.